A selection of T cell receptor beta chains follows, all from one sample in a study of blood T cells in healthy people across ages. MiXCR, run by TCRdb on the 5' RACE reads, gives a single entry per CDR3 protein. The sample records 1.5 million to 2 million distinct CDR3 sequences, roughly 27% being singletons. Sequencing was carried out using blood. Every receptor here comes from a woman in her twenties or thirties in good health. CDR3s include the opening cysteine and the closing phenylalanine or tryptophan. The order of the fields is J gene, D gene, V gene, clone size, CDR3 protein, CDR3 DNA. The D gene is left open where the match is weak. Clone size appears in some rows only: once, few, many, or a class for an expanded clone.

TRBJ2-1 TRBD2 TRBV3-1 few CASTQNALAGRNEQFF TGTGCCAGCACCCAAAATGCACTAGCGGGGAGGAATGAGCAGTTCTTC
TRBJ1-5 - TRBV29-1 few CSARGGTNQPQHF TGCAGCGCCCGTGGGGGCACCAATCAGCCCCAGCATTTT
TRBJ2-4 - TRBV24-1 few CATWQGYIFGKNIQYF TGTGCCACCTGGCAGGGGTATATCTTCGGCAAAAACATTCAGTACTTC
TRBJ2-7 TRBD2 TRBV20-1 - CSAGRTSGMTYEQYF TGCAGTGCGGGTAGGACTAGCGGGATGACCTACGAGCAGTACTTC
TRBJ2-1 - TRBV5-1 - CASSLEAGSPYNEQFF TGCGCCAGCAGCTTGGAGGCCGGGAGTCCATACAATGAGCAGTTCTTC
TRBJ2-1 - TRBV7-2 - CASSLYGSTNSYNEQFF TGTGCCAGCAGCTTATACGGCTCTACGAATTCCTACAATGAGCAGTTCTTC
TRBJ2-5 - TRBV18 many CASSPGTDPRETQYF TGTGCCAGCTCACCCGGGACGGACCCCCGAGAGACCCAGTACTTC
TRBJ1-1 - TRBV7-2 few CASSLMYTEAFF TGTGCCAGCAGCTTAATGTACACTGAAGCTTTCTTT
TRBJ2-1 TRBD2 TRBV4-1 - CASSQTGLSGGPEQFF TGCGCCAGCAGCCAAACGGGTCTGAGCGGGGGTCCCGAGCAGTTCTTC
TRBJ1-5 TRBD1 TRBV12-3/TRBV12-4 - CASSRQGFNQPQHF TGTGCCAGCAGTCGACAGGGTTTCAATCAGCCCCAGCATTTT
TRBJ1-1 - TRBV20-1 few CSASVGQTWGTEAFF TGCAGTGCTAGTGTGGGCCAGACTTGGGGCACTGAAGCTTTCTTT
TRBJ2-7 TRBD2 TRBV7-9 - CASSSARGPSGKVGEQYF TGTGCCAGCAGTTCCGCGAGGGGGCCTAGCGGGAAGGTGGGCGAGCAGTACTTC
TRBJ2-6 TRBD1 TRBV12-3/TRBV12-4 - CASSPPDRNDLLGANVLTF TGTGCCAGCAGCCCACCGGACAGGAACGACCTGCTGGGGGCCAACGTCCTGACTTTC
TRBJ2-7 - TRBV6-6 many CASSYSRNFYEQYF TGTGCCAGCAGTTACTCGAGAAATTTCTACGAGCAGTACTTC
TRBJ2-1 TRBD2 TRBV6-2/TRBV6-3 few CASSSNSGRAVNEQFF TGTGCCAGCAGCTCGAATAGCGGGAGGGCGGTCAATGAGCAGTTCTTC
TRBJ2-7 - TRBV20-1 - CSAREAVPSSYEQYF TGCAGTGCTAGAGAGGCCGTCCCAAGCTCCTACGAGCAGTACTTC
TRBJ2-7 TRBD2 TRBV6-5 - CASRLGGAVYEQYF TGTGCCAGCAGACTCGGGGGGGCCGTTTACGAGCAGTACTTC
TRBJ1-5 - TRBV18 - CASSPGTPHQPQHF TGTGCCAGCTCACCAGGGACCCCCCATCAGCCCCAGCATTTT
TRBJ2-2 - TRBV6-5 - CASTPFGEGELFF TGTGCCAGCACCCCCTTTGGAGAGGGGGAGCTGTTTTTT
TRBJ2-4 TRBD2 TRBV7-2 many CASSQRGGRELEQYF TGTGCCAGCAGTCAAAGGGGAGGGCGGGAGTTAGAACAGTACTTC
TRBJ2-5 - TRBV7-2 - CASSRMPGGQETQYF TGTGCCAGCAGCCGGATGCCCGGGGGCCAAGAGACCCAGTACTTC
TRBJ2-1 - TRBV12-5 many CASGLTQNEQFF TGTGCTAGTGGTTTGACACAGAATGAGCAGTTCTTC
TRBJ1-4 - TRBV7-9 - CASSPSTVNNEKLFF TGTGCCAGCAGCCCCTCCACCGTGAATAATGAAAAACTGTTTTTT